This T cell receptor beta chain was identified in a study of T cell responses to AZD1222 COVID-19 vaccine. Overall study findings and caveats: Nearly half of spike-specific TCRs reportedly target unmutated variant regions. There were repertoire samples only from the period after the peak T cell response. Among AZD1222 vaccinees, only six or seven were seropositive at baseline. Spike-specific TCR breadth rose after two AZD1222 doses, and depth rose as well.

The CDR3 totals 15 residues. V gave up 2 bases and J gave up 2 bases, with 12 bases separating them. Germline assignment: CDR1 MNHNY and CDR2 SVGAGI (reference sequence). TCRdb's table, derived via immunoSEQ multiplex PCR, lists solely in-frame clones and lacks some. The table has some 150,000 clones, approximately 88% seen once. As regards this clone: The antigen remains undetermined.

V usage is TRBV6-6 and J usage is TRBJ1-2; no reliable D call. Specimen: peripheral blood, collected 28 days after the second AZD1222 dose. The source is an adult who received the AZD1222 COVID-19 vaccine. CDR3: CASSYQPRGNYGYTF. DNA of the CDR3: TGTGCCAGCAGTTACCAACCACGAGGGAACTATGGCTACACCTTC.